The rows below give T cell receptor beta chains drawn from one sample of a study of radiotherapy plus CTLA-4 blockade in lung cancer. Repertoires were generated with immunoSEQ multiplex PCR, while TCRdb's copy carries only in-frame clones and drops some. The sample carries 65,000 to 100,000 clones, roughly 80% recorded once. This specimen consisted of peripheral blood, obtained from a patient treated with radiotherapy plus ipilimumab. All receptors come from a human donor with non-small cell lung cancer who had stable disease on radiotherapy plus ipilimumab. The CDR3 runs from the conserved cysteine through the conserved F or W. The order of the fields is D gene, J gene, V gene, clone size, CDR3 protein, CDR3 DNA. A D gene is named only where the DNA matches it firmly. Where a row states a size, it is once, few, many or the class of an expanded clone; other rows omit it.

d_call: .
j_call: TRBJ2-7
v_call: TRBV7-2
clone_size: few
cdr3_aa: CASSPGYEQYF
cdr3_nt: TGTGCCAGCAGCCCGGGCTACGAGCAGTACTTC

d_call: .
j_call: TRBJ2-1
v_call: TRBV6-5
clone_size: .
cdr3_aa: CASSYSRDRNEQFF
cdr3_nt: TGTGCCAGCAGTTACTCGAGGGATCGTAATGAGCAGTTCTTC

d_call: .
j_call: TRBJ1-2
v_call: TRBV5-3
clone_size: .
cdr3_aa: CARSSLGGYTF
cdr3_nt: TGTGCCAGAAGCTCCCTAGGTGGCTACACCTTC

d_call: .
j_call: TRBJ1-6
v_call: TRBV6-6
clone_size: .
cdr3_aa: CASSWDNIASNSPLHF
cdr3_nt: TGTGCCAGCAGTTGGGACAACATTGCAAGTAATTCACCCCTCCACTTT

d_call: .
j_call: TRBJ2-1
v_call: TRBV7-3
clone_size: .
cdr3_aa: CASSPMGRLPRGGNEQFF
cdr3_nt: TGTGCCAGCAGCCCAATGGGGCGTCTCCCAAGGGGAGGCAATGAGCAGTTCTTC

d_call: TRBD2
j_call: TRBJ2-5
v_call: TRBV5-4
clone_size: .
cdr3_aa: CASSRELAVIQETQYF
cdr3_nt: TGTGCCAGCAGCAGAGAACTAGCGGTGATCCAAGAGACCCAGTACTTC

d_call: TRBD2
j_call: TRBJ2-7
v_call: TRBV5-1
clone_size: .
cdr3_aa: CASSLGLAGGFGEQYF
cdr3_nt: TGCGCCAGCAGCTTGGGACTAGCGGGAGGTTTTGGCGAGCAGTACTTC

d_call: .
j_call: TRBJ2-7
v_call: TRBV11-2
clone_size: .
cdr3_aa: CASSLGFRSSYEQYF
cdr3_nt: TGTGCCAGCAGCTTGGGCTTCCGCAGCTCCTACGAGCAGTACTTC

d_call: .
j_call: TRBJ2-7
v_call: TRBV11-1
clone_size: .
cdr3_aa: CASSLVRGSEQYF
cdr3_nt: TGTGCCAGCAGCTTAGTTCGGGGGTCCGAGCAGTACTTC

d_call: .
j_call: TRBJ1-4
v_call: TRBV11-2
clone_size: .
cdr3_aa: CASSLGARNEKLFF
cdr3_nt: TGTGCCAGCAGCTTAGGAGCTAGGAATGAAAAACTGTTTTTT

d_call: .
j_call: TRBJ1-4
v_call: TRBV2
clone_size: .
cdr3_aa: CASSMNRINEKLFF
cdr3_nt: TGTGCCAGCAGTATGAACAGGATTAATGAAAAACTGTTTTTT

d_call: .
j_call: TRBJ1-1
v_call: TRBV10-3
clone_size: .
cdr3_aa: CAIRQQNTEAFF
cdr3_nt: TGTGCCATCAGACAGCAGAACACTGAAGCTTTCTTT

d_call: TRBD1
j_call: TRBJ2-7
v_call: TRBV18
clone_size: .
cdr3_aa: CASSLDRASYEQYF
cdr3_nt: TGTGCCAGCTCGCTGGACAGGGCCTCCTACGAGCAGTACTTC

d_call: .
j_call: TRBJ2-7
v_call: TRBV5-1
clone_size: .
cdr3_aa: CASSPQGDYEQYF
cdr3_nt: TGCGCCAGCAGCCCACAAGGGGACTACGAGCAGTACTTC

d_call: .
j_call: TRBJ1-5
v_call: TRBV23-1
clone_size: .
cdr3_aa: CASSRPGHYSNQPQHF
cdr3_nt: TGCGCCAGCAGTCGCCCGGGACATTATAGCAATCAGCCCCAGCATTTT

d_call: .
j_call: TRBJ2-5
v_call: TRBV5-5
clone_size: .
cdr3_aa: CASSFFPGAGETQYF
cdr3_nt: TGTGCCAGCAGCTTTTTCCCGGGGGCGGGAGAGACCCAGTACTTC

d_call: TRBD2
j_call: TRBJ2-2
v_call: TRBV10-3
clone_size: .
cdr3_aa: CAISESPSGRGYTGELFF
cdr3_nt: TGTGCCATCAGTGAGTCGCCTAGCGGGAGAGGTTACACCGGGGAGCTGTTTTTT

d_call: .
j_call: TRBJ2-1
v_call: TRBV7-9
clone_size: .
cdr3_aa: CASSPQGPLYNEQFF
cdr3_nt: TGTGCCAGCAGCCCACAGGGTCCCCTTTACAATGAGCAGTTCTTC

d_call: .
j_call: TRBJ1-2
v_call: TRBV25-1
clone_size: .
cdr3_aa: CASGGLVGYGYTF
cdr3_nt: TGTGCCAGCGGCGGTTTAGTTGGGTACGGCTACACCTTC

d_call: .
j_call: TRBJ2-7
v_call: TRBV27
clone_size: .
cdr3_aa: CASSSIVALDPKNYEQYF
cdr3_nt: TGTGCCAGCAGTTCGATCGTTGCGTTGGATCCAAAAAACTACGAGCAGTACTTC

d_call: .
j_call: TRBJ2-3
v_call: TRBV28
clone_size: .
cdr3_aa: CASRPPGGASTDTQYF
cdr3_nt: TGTGCCAGCAGACCCCCCGGAGGGGCTTCCACAGATACGCAGTATTTT

d_call: .
j_call: TRBJ2-7
v_call: TRBV7-9
clone_size: .
cdr3_aa: CASSSTTDREGDEQYF
cdr3_nt: TGTGCCAGCAGCTCTACAACGGACAGAGAGGGGGACGAGCAGTACTTC

d_call: TRBD1
j_call: TRBJ1-2
v_call: TRBV6-5
clone_size: .
cdr3_aa: CASSDRRGREDGYTF
cdr3_nt: TGTGCCAGCAGCGATCGCAGGGGGCGGGAAGACGGCTACACCTTC

d_call: .
j_call: TRBJ1-1
v_call: TRBV28
clone_size: .
cdr3_aa: CASSQDEGNTEAFF
cdr3_nt: TGTGCCAGCAGTCAAGACGAAGGGAACACTGAAGCTTTCTTT

d_call: .
j_call: TRBJ1-2
v_call: TRBV5-1
clone_size: .
cdr3_aa: CASSGGTLGGYTF
cdr3_nt: TGCGCCAGCAGCGGCGGGACCCTCGGGGGCTACACCTTC

d_call: .
j_call: TRBJ2-7
v_call: TRBV29-1
clone_size: .
cdr3_aa: CSGTDGWDEQYF
cdr3_nt: TGCAGCGGGACGGACGGGTGGGACGAGCAGTACTTC

d_call: .
j_call: TRBJ1-1
v_call: TRBV6-5
clone_size: .
cdr3_aa: CASRGRVSNTEAFF
cdr3_nt: TGTGCCAGCAGGGGCCGGGTTTCGAACACTGAAGCTTTCTTT

d_call: .
j_call: TRBJ1-6
v_call: TRBV19
clone_size: .
cdr3_aa: CASSISAGVGYSPLHF
cdr3_nt: TGTGCCAGTAGTATATCCGCAGGGGTTGGGTATTCACCCCTCCACTTT

d_call: TRBD2
j_call: TRBJ2-1
v_call: TRBV5-1
clone_size: .
cdr3_aa: CASSRSLAGGSSYNEQFF
cdr3_nt: TGCGCCAGCAGTCGCAGTCTAGCGGGGGGGAGCTCCTACAATGAGCAGTTCTTC

d_call: .
j_call: TRBJ2-7
v_call: TRBV14
clone_size: .
cdr3_aa: CASSHPYRGEQYF
cdr3_nt: TGTGCCAGCAGCCACCCGTATAGGGGCGAGCAGTACTTC

d_call: .
j_call: TRBJ1-5
v_call: TRBV25-1
clone_size: .
cdr3_aa: CASGRGNQPQHF
cdr3_nt: TGTGCCAGCGGACGAGGCAATCAGCCCCAGCATTTT

d_call: TRBD1
j_call: TRBJ2-7
v_call: TRBV6-6
clone_size: few
cdr3_aa: CASSPPGQGSTYEQYF
cdr3_nt: TGTGCCAGCAGCCCGCCGGGACAGGGTTCCACCTACGAGCAGTACTTC

d_call: .
j_call: TRBJ2-3
v_call: TRBV27
clone_size: .
cdr3_aa: CASSSLRLGGTDTQYF
cdr3_nt: TGTGCCAGCAGTTCCCTGCGGCTCGGAGGCACAGATACGCAGTATTTT

d_call: .
j_call: TRBJ1-5
v_call: TRBV27
clone_size: .
cdr3_aa: CASSFEGTSQPQHF
cdr3_nt: TGTGCCAGCAGTTTTGAGGGAACGAGTCAGCCCCAGCATTTT

d_call: .
j_call: TRBJ2-7
v_call: TRBV5-4
clone_size: once
cdr3_aa: CASSPDSAYEQYF
cdr3_nt: TGTGCCAGCAGCCCCGACAGTGCCTACGAGCAGTACTTC

d_call: .
j_call: TRBJ2-5
v_call: TRBV6-5
clone_size: .
cdr3_aa: CASSYGSEETQYF
cdr3_nt: TGTGCCAGCAGTTACGGGTCAGAAGAGACCCAGTACTTC

d_call: .
j_call: TRBJ2-7
v_call: TRBV7-9
clone_size: few
cdr3_aa: CASSFGLPPYEQYF
cdr3_nt: TGTGCCAGCAGCTTTGGGCTACCACCTTACGAGCAGTACTTC

d_call: .
j_call: TRBJ1-3
v_call: TRBV7-8
clone_size: .
cdr3_aa: CASSLGGGNTIYF
cdr3_nt: TGTGCCAGCAGCTTAGGGGGTGGAAACACCATATATTTT

d_call: .
j_call: TRBJ2-3
v_call: TRBV5-1
clone_size: once
cdr3_aa: CASSLVLGGTSTDTQYF
cdr3_nt: TGCGCCAGCAGCTTGGTCCTGGGCGGGACTAGCACAGATACGCAGTATTTT

d_call: TRBD2
j_call: TRBJ2-5
v_call: TRBV18
clone_size: .
cdr3_aa: CASSLGTSGKETQYF
cdr3_nt: TGTGCCAGCTCACTAGGGACTAGCGGGAAAGAGACCCAGTACTTC

d_call: .
j_call: TRBJ1-1
v_call: TRBV11-3
clone_size: once
cdr3_aa: CASSSGRRNTEAFF
cdr3_nt: TGTGCCAGCAGCTCGGGACGGAGGAACACTGAAGCTTTCTTT

d_call: .
j_call: TRBJ2-1
v_call: TRBV15
clone_size: .
cdr3_aa: CATSRELGTSYNEQFF
cdr3_nt: TGTGCCACCAGCAGAGAGTTGGGCACCTCCTACAATGAGCAGTTCTTC

d_call: .
j_call: TRBJ1-2
v_call: TRBV5-1
clone_size: once
cdr3_aa: CASSLDVGYGYTF
cdr3_nt: TGCGCCAGCAGCTTGGATGTGGGTTATGGCTACACCTTC

d_call: .
j_call: TRBJ2-2
v_call: TRBV7-3
clone_size: few
cdr3_aa: CASSLVRGPNTGELFF
cdr3_nt: TGTGCCAGCAGCTTAGTCAGGGGACCGAACACCGGGGAGCTGTTTTTT

d_call: .
j_call: TRBJ2-1
v_call: TRBV9
clone_size: .
cdr3_aa: CASSTRGRDNEQFF
cdr3_nt: TGTGCCAGCAGCACCAGGGGAAGGGACAATGAGCAGTTCTTC

d_call: .
j_call: TRBJ2-5
v_call: TRBV29-1
clone_size: .
cdr3_aa: CSGGGTKQETQYF
cdr3_nt: TGCAGCGGTGGCGGGACAAAGCAAGAGACCCAGTACTTC

d_call: .
j_call: TRBJ1-4
v_call: TRBV11-2
clone_size: .
cdr3_aa: CASSHAGGRRTNEKLFF
cdr3_nt: TGTGCCAGCAGCCACGCGGGAGGGAGGAGAACTAATGAAAAACTGTTTTTT

d_call: .
j_call: TRBJ1-2
v_call: TRBV5-1
clone_size: .
cdr3_aa: CASSLGARANYGYTF
cdr3_nt: TGCGCCAGCAGCTTGGGGGCCAGGGCTAACTATGGCTACACCTTC

d_call: TRBD2
j_call: TRBJ2-3
v_call: TRBV5-1
clone_size: .
cdr3_aa: CASSLAASGRNTDTQYF
cdr3_nt: TGCGCCAGCAGCTTGGCGGCTAGCGGACGAAACACAGATACGCAGTATTTT

d_call: .
j_call: TRBJ1-5
v_call: TRBV20-1
clone_size: .
cdr3_aa: CSAAGLQPQHF
cdr3_nt: TGCAGTGCTGCAGGGCTTCAGCCCCAGCATTTT

d_call: .
j_call: TRBJ1-6
v_call: TRBV7-2
clone_size: .
cdr3_aa: CASSLSGGLTPLHF
cdr3_nt: TGTGCCAGCAGCTTATCTGGGGGACTGACACCCCTCCACTTT

d_call: TRBD2
j_call: TRBJ2-7
v_call: TRBV11-3
clone_size: .
cdr3_aa: CASSSAGSGDLYEQYF
cdr3_nt: TGTGCCAGCAGCTCCGCCGGTAGCGGGGATCTATACGAGCAGTACTTC

d_call: .
j_call: TRBJ2-1
v_call: TRBV28
clone_size: .
cdr3_aa: CASSYPRRGPYNEQFF
cdr3_nt: TGTGCCAGCAGTTACCCCCGGCGGGGACCCTACAATGAGCAGTTCTTC

d_call: TRBD1
j_call: TRBJ2-7
v_call: TRBV2
clone_size: .
cdr3_aa: CASLDETGKGYEQYF
cdr3_nt: TGTGCCAGCCTCGATGAGACAGGGAAGGGCTACGAGCAGTACTTC

d_call: .
j_call: TRBJ1-1
v_call: TRBV7-9
clone_size: .
cdr3_aa: CASSPGHPMNTEAFF
cdr3_nt: TGTGCCAGTTCCCCGGGACACCCTATGAACACTGAAGCTTTCTTT